The source of this T cell receptor (beta chain) is a study of blood T cell repertoires in COVID-19. Generated by immunoSEQ multiplex PCR, the TCRdb table keeps only in-frame clones and is missing some. The table includes 50,000 to 60,000 clones, over 85% detected once. V shed 2 bases and J shed 3 bases, with 8 bases lying between them. The CDR3 runs 13 residues. The germline gives CDR1 SGHKS, CDR2 YYEKEE (reference sequence). This clone was found once. The specimen was peripheral blood. V usage is TRBV5-5 and J usage is TRBJ1-1; D remains ambiguous. This receptor was identified in a man older than 75 with active or convalescent COVID-19. For the CDR3, the DNA is TGTGCCAGCAGCTTTATGCAGGACACTGAAGCTTTCTTT. It translates to CASSFMQDTEAFF.